Shown below are 8 T cell receptor beta chains from a single sample sequenced in a study of breast tumors, draining lymph nodes, adjacent tissues. One entry per CDR3 protein results from TCRdb running MiXCR on the multiplex PCR reads. Of around 230,000 distinct CDR3 sequences in the sample, 30% to 35% were seen once. Axillary draining lymph nodes of breast cancer patients supplied the node samples. Sample: axillary lymph node tissue. These receptors originate from a female donor with breast cancer. Some clones in this sample may be carry-over from other donors' samples.

This clonotype was detected a few times. The chain joins TRBV6-6 to TRBJ1-5, with a tentative D call TRBD1 (5 bases). Germline V gene data show CDR1 as MNHNY and CDR2 as SVGAGI (reference sequence). V was trimmed by 5 bases and J by 7 bases, leaving 15 bases between them. CDR3 length equals 14 residues. CDR3 amino acids: CASSPGGERQPQHF. The CDR3 DNA sequence: TGTGCCAGCAGTCCGGGGGGGGAACGCCAGCCCCAGCATTTT.

A note on this clonotype: A much larger clone lies one base from this, so it may be a read error. The rearrangement uses TRBV12-3 or TRBV12-4 and TRBJ1-3, with 8 bases matching TRBD1. The CDR3 spans 15 residues. Trimming took 3 bases from V and 3 from J; bases not matched to a gene: 4. CDR3 residues: CASSFVTGVGNTIYF. CDR3 sequence (DNA): TGTGCCAGCAGTTTCGTGACAGGGGTTGGAAACACCATATATTTT.

There are many counts of this clonotype. This chain links TRBV19 with TRBJ1-2; 8 bases match TRBD1. This CDR3 spans 15 amino acids. The trim removed 5 bases at V and 2 bases at J, leaving 7 bases unmatched. The V gene's germline CDR1 is LNHDA and CDR2 SQIVND (reference sequence). As DNA, the CDR3 is TGTGCCAGTAGTGCCCTAAGACAGGGGAACTATGGCTACACCTTC. This sequence encodes CASSALRQGNYGYTF.

The sample holds one count of this clonotype. This chain joins TRBV7-9 and TRBJ2-6; TRBD2 matches at 7 bases. After removal of 8 bases from V and 4 bases from J, the junction contained 11 bases not matched to a gene. The length of the CDR3 is 16 residues. Looked up from germline, CDR1 is SEHNR and CDR2 is FQNEAQ (reference sequence). CDR3 sequence (DNA): TGTGCCAGCTCTTCCGGGGGGAGCACCGGGGCCAACGTCCTGACTTTC. It specifies CASSSGGSTGANVLTF.

Many counts were recorded for this clonotype. The chain has TRBV11-2 and TRBJ2-5; 9 bases map to TRBD1. Germline V lookup: CDR1 SGHAT, CDR2 FQNNGV. The CDR3 spans 14 residues. Trimming cost V 5 bases and J 10 bases; bases outside gene matches: 11. CDR3 sequence reads: CASSTGTGWLDQYF. As DNA, the CDR3 is TGTGCCAGCAGCACCGGGACAGGGTGGTTAGACCAGTACTTC.

This clonotype showed up many times. The chain uses TRBV11-2 and TRBJ2-7; D gene unclear. Per the germline V gene, CDR1 is SGHAT and CDR2 is FQNNGV. This CDR3 is built from 12 residues. Trimming stripped 3 bases from V and 2 bases from J, with 5 bases between. CDR3 nucleotides: TGTGCCAGCAGCTTTGGAACCTACGAGCAGTACTTC. Its translation: CASSFGTYEQYF. Full variable domain (outside the CDR3, taken from reference TRBV11-2 and TRBJ2-7): EAGVAQSPRYKIIEKRQSVAFWCNPISGHATLYWYQQILGQGPKLLIQFQNNGVVDDSQLPKDRFSAERLKGVDSTLKIQPAKLEDSAVYLCASSFGTYEQYFGPGTRLTVT.

This clonotype was counted at least ten times. V usage is TRBV24-1 and J usage is TRBJ1-2; 7 nucleotides align to TRBD1. Germline CDR1 KGHDR, CDR2 SFDVKD. V lost 4 bases, J lost 8 bases, and 12 bases stayed unmatched. The CDR3 runs 15 residues. CDR3 sequence reads: CATSDPTGPAKGYTF. CDR3 sequence (DNA): TGTGCCACCAGTGACCCGACAGGGCCCGCTAAGGGCTACACCTTC.

This clonotype was counted only a few times. The CDR3 here is CASSLEPRTGELFF. The CDR3 DNA is TGTGCCAGCAGCTTGGAACCCCGCACCGGGGAGCTGTTTTTT. The gene calls are TRBV5-6 and TRBJ2-2, with D hard to call. V lost 0 bases and J 4 bases, leaving 7 bases between the germline ends. CDR1 is SGHDT and CDR2 is YYEEEE in the germline V gene. The CDR3 has 14 residues.